This T cell receptor beta chain was sequenced for a study of T-cell reconstitution after alpha-beta-depleted transplantation in children. It was with unique molecular identifiers that the TCRbeta library was prepared. MiXCR, applied by TCRdb to the PCR reads, yields one record per CDR3 protein. Here the sample spans about 60,000 distinct CDR3 sequences, 44% being singletons. Whole-study results and caveats: High day-60 TCRbeta diversity in some patients came from surviving recipient T cells and thymic progenitors. The main origin of T-cell counts and diversity one year after transplant was newly produced T cells.

A few counts support this clonotype. The target antigen is unknown. This specimen was PBMCs, mostly from graft donor cells, taken 360 days after TCRalphabeta/CD19-depleted stem cell transplant. The sequence was obtained from a male patient between 10 and 17 years old who had a stem cell transplant for acute lymphoblastic leukemia, so the T cells may come from the graft donor.

This CDR3 is CASSPTGGTTDTQYF. CDR3 DNA: TGTGCCAGTAGTCCGACAGGGGGCACGACAGATACGCAGTATTTT. The chain joins TRBV19 to TRBJ2-3, with 10 bases identical to TRBD1. The V segment lost 5 bases and the J segment 3 bases; nucleotides outside the gene matches: 5. There are 15 residues in the CDR3. The V gene's germline CDR1 is LNHDA and CDR2 SQIVND (reference sequence).